This TCR beta chain stems from a study of cytomegalovirus exposure and HLA in healthy donors. Looking at the study overall: T cells numbering 150 million to 200 million yielded some 100 million unique TCR beta sequences in an earlier analysis.

This PCR relied on a set of 60 Vbeta primers and 13 Jbeta primers. TCRdb's table, derived via immunoSEQ multiplex PCR, lists solely in-frame clones and lacks some. Counted here are 150,000 to 200,000 clones, 75% to 85% occurring once; the ten biggest clones make up approximately 0.74%. Germline CDR1 and CDR2: SGHRS and YFSETQ. The CDR3 totals 14 residues. Trimming left V 4 bases short and J 4 bases short, with 12 bases between. The receptor was isolated from a young woman in good health and CMV-seronegative. Sequencing was done on a sample of PBMCs. The V call is TRBV5-1, the J call TRBJ1-5; D is possibly TRBD1 (6 bases). CDR3 DNA sequence: TGCGCCAGCAGCCCGGGGGGCGGTAATCAGCCCCAGCATTTT. This encodes CASSPGGGNQPQHF.